These 21 T cell receptor beta chains were sequenced from one sample in a study of OX40 agonist ivuxolimab in advanced cancers. TCRdb keeps only in-frame clones here, not all; method: immunoSEQ multiplex PCR. The data contain 35,000 to 40,000 clones, about 90% of them singletons. Sequencing was performed on CD4+ or CD8+ T cells sorted from blood, taken in a trial of the OX40 agonist ivuxolimab. These receptors originate from an adult with an advanced solid tumor such as melanoma, head and neck, liver or kidney cancer.

The V gene is TRBV6-1, the J gene TRBJ1-1; D perhaps matches TRBD1 (5 bases). In germline, CDR1 is MNHNS, CDR2 SASEGT. V lost 1 base and J lost 11, with 14 bases in between. This CDR3 is 13 amino acids long. CDR3 DNA: TGTGCCAGCAGTGAAGAGCCCTTCAAGGGGGCTTTCTTT. As protein: CASSEEPFKGAFF.

The CDR3: CASSYSVGRGGGYTF. CDR3 DNA sequence: TGTGCCAGCAGTTACTCTGTGGGGAGGGGAGGAGGCTACACCTTC. The chain uses TRBV6-5 and TRBJ1-2, with a weak D call TRBD1 (5 bases). Germline CDR1 is MNHEY and CDR2 is SVGAGI. V lost 0 bases and J lost 8, with 16 bases in between. This CDR3 region has 15 residues.

V and J are TRBV6-1 and TRBJ1-6, with no clear D. The ends were cut back, 4 bases at V and 9 bases at J, with 13 bases in the middle. Per the germline V gene, CDR1 is MNHNS and CDR2 is SASEGT. The CDR3 runs to 14 residues. DNA for the CDR3: TGTGCCAGCAGTGCCTCTGGGGTCGGTTCACCCCTCCACTTT. This codes for CASSASGVGSPLHF.

In the case of this clone: The junction departs from the called germline gene at one end, perhaps through a read error. The chain is built from TRBV5-1 and TRBJ2-5; 7 bases match TRBD2. This CDR3 is built from 12 residues. Germline V lookup: CDR1 SGHRS, CDR2 YFSETQ. The CDR3 loop is CASRDYRGVGHF. DNA of the CDR3: TGCGCCAGCAGAGATTATCGGGGGGTAGGGCACTTC. Full variable domain (rest looked up from reference TRBV5-1 and TRBJ2-5): KAGVTQTPRYLIKTRGQQVTLSCSPISGHRSVSWYQQTPGQGLQFLFEYFSETQRNKGNFPGRFSGRQFSNSRSEMNVSTLELGDSALYLCASRDYRGVGHFGPGTRLLVL.

The chain employs TRBV18 and TRBJ2-5; tentative D call: TRBD2 (5 bases). The germline gives CDR1 KGHSH, CDR2 LQKENI. V lost 1 base and J 1 base, leaving 10 bases between the germline ends. CDR3 length: 15 residues. For the CDR3, the DNA is TGTGCCAGCTCACCACGGTCGGGATCCCAAGAGACCCAGTACTTC. It specifies CASSPRSGSQETQYF.

The rearrangement uses TRBV21-1 and TRBJ1-1. TRBV21-1 is designated a pseudogene. This CDR3 is 14 amino acids long. The CDR3 nucleotides read TGTGCCAGCAGCAAAAAGGGTTGCAACACTGAAGCTTTCTTT. This sequence encodes CASSKKGCNTEAFF.

The chain uses TRBV28 and TRBJ2-7; TRBD1 aligns across 7 bases. The CDR3 has 12 amino acids. J lost 5 bases, V lost 5 bases, and 3 bases had no gene match. CDR1 and CDR2 (germline): MDHEN, SYDVKM. Here the CDR3 DNA reads TGTGCCAGCAGTAACAGGGGCCACGAGCAGTACTTC. It specifies CASSNRGHEQYF.

The rearrangement joins TRBV5-8 to TRBJ1-1, with a tentative D call TRBD1 (5 bases). Germline CDR1 and CDR2: SGHTS and YDEGEE. V shed 5 bases and J shed 6 bases, with 20 bases lying between them. The CDR3 length is 15 residues. CDR3 amino acids: CASSLMSMGPAEAFF. The DNA of the CDR3 is TGTGCCAGCAGTCTGATGAGTATGGGGCCTGCTGAAGCTTTCTTT.

The chain is built from TRBV2 and TRBJ2-7, with 8 bases matching TRBD1. The V gene end was trimmed by 6 bases and the J gene end by 5 bases; junction bases not matched to a gene: 9. This CDR3 contains 14 residues. From germline, CDR1 is SNHLY and CDR2 FYNNEI. The CDR3: CASRATGGRNEQYF. CDR3 sequence (DNA): TGTGCCAGCAGGGCTACAGGGGGTCGGAACGAGCAGTACTTC.

The chain is built from TRBV4-1 and TRBJ2-2, with TRBD2 identical over 7 bases. The junction had 4 bases not matched to a gene; V was cut back by 6 bases and J by 3 bases. There are 14 residues in the CDR3. CDR1 and CDR2 (germline): MGHRA, YSYEKL. The CDR3 nucleotides read TGCGCCAGCAGGGGGGGGTCGTACACCGGGGAGCTGTTTTTT. It is translated as CASRGGSYTGELFF.

The chain recombines TRBV6-6 with TRBJ2-2; 7 bases fit TRBD1. The CDR3 has 15 residues. V dropped 5 bases and J dropped 5; count of bases not matched to a gene: 8. Germline assignment: CDR1 MNHNY and CDR2 SVGAGI (reference sequence). CDR3 protein: CASSNRQGLTGELFF. The CDR3, as DNA: TGTGCCAGCAGTAACCGACAGGGCTTAACCGGGGAGCTGTTTTTT.

The chain is built from TRBV14 and TRBJ2-7; D is undetermined. The V gene lost 2 bases and the J gene lost 1 base, with 9 bases spanning the gap. The length of the CDR3 is 14 residues. The germline CDR1 and CDR2 sequences are SGHDN and FVKESK. For the CDR3, the DNA is TGTGCCAGCAGCCAACGAGACGGTTCCTACGAGCAGTACTTC. This sequence encodes CASSQRDGSYEQYF.

The V call is TRBV28, the J call TRBJ2-6, with unresolved D. Germline V CDR1 and CDR2: MDHEN, SYDVKM. The CDR3 consists of 17 residues. Deletions cut 3 bases from V and 0 bases from J, with 12 bases between. CDR3 region: CASSFGQELSGANVLTF. In DNA, the CDR3 is TGTGCCAGCAGTTTCGGCCAGGAACTCTCTGGGGCCAACGTCCTGACTTTC.

This sequence joins TRBV5-6 and TRBJ1-1; D is undetermined. V gave up 4 bases and J gave up 0 bases, with 16 bases separating them. CDR3 size: 16 residues. CDR1 SGHDT and CDR2 YYEEEE come from the germline V gene. CDR3 bases: TGTGCCAGCAGCCCCATGAATCGGGGAATGAACACTGAAGCTTTCTTT. Translating gives CASSPMNRGMNTEAFF.

The chain links TRBV6-5 to TRBJ1-2; 7 bases are a match to TRBD1. Losses at the gene ends were 6 bases for V and 8 bases for J; bases not matched to a gene: 9. Germline CDR1 and CDR2: MNHEY and SVGAGI. CDR3 size: 13 residues. This CDR3 is CASRGGQREGYTF. CDR3 in DNA: TGTGCCAGCAGGGGGGGACAGAGGGAAGGCTACACCTTC.

The J gene is TRBJ2-5, the V gene TRBV5-1; tentatively, D is TRBD2 (7 bases). The assigned J gene may be wrong: the sequence end matches TRBJ2-7 better. Germline V gene sequence: CDR1 SGHRS, CDR2 YFSETQ. The CDR3 is made up of 15 amino acids. CDR3 residues: CASSLGRGQNYEQYF. CDR3 in DNA: TGCGCCAGCAGCTTGGGGCGGGGGCAAAATTACGAGCAGTACTTC.

The V and J genes are TRBV6-4 and TRBJ1-1, with TRBD1 matching over 9 bases. The CDR3 runs 13 residues. V shed 5 bases, J shed 6 bases, and the junction held 4 bases outside the gene matches. Germline V gene data show CDR1 as MRHNA and CDR2 as SNTAGT. The CDR3 DNA reads as TGTGCCAGCAGTCTAGACAGGGGGGCTGAAGCTTTCTTT. It encodes CASSLDRGAEAFF.

The chain links TRBV30 to TRBJ1-1; TRBD1 might be the D (5 bases). This CDR3 comprises 14 residues. The V gene lost 0 bases and the J gene lost 4 bases, with 12 bases spanning the gap. The germline V gene encodes CDR1 GTSNPN and CDR2 SVGIG (reference sequence). CDR3 DNA sequence: TGTGCCTGGAGTGTAGAAGTGGGGGGCACTGAAGCTTTCTTT. As protein: CAWSVEVGGTEAFF. Based on the CDR3 plus reference TRBV30 and TRBJ1-1, the full variable domain is SQTIHQWPATLVQPVGSPLSLECTVEGTSNPNLYWYRQAAGRGLQLLFYSVGIGQISSEVPQNLSASRPQDRQFILSSKKLLLSDSGFYLCAWSVEVGGTEAFFGQGTRLTVV.

The rearrangement joins TRBV5-1 to TRBJ2-5; D call uncertain. V was cut by 0 bases and J by 4 bases, with 10 bases left in between. This CDR3 has 14 amino acids. Germline V lookup: CDR1 SGHRS, CDR2 YFSETQ. The CDR3 sequence is CASSLVLGGETQYF. The CDR3 nucleotides are TGCGCCAGCAGCTTGGTCCTAGGCGGAGAGACCCAGTACTTC.

The chain employs TRBV5-1 and TRBJ2-1; 7 positions match TRBD2. The CDR3 covers 16 residues. Trimming took 4 bases from V and 5 from J; bases not matched to a gene: 12. Germline V CDR1 and CDR2: SGHRS, YFSETQ. The CDR3 reads CASSIPVGGGNNEQFF. CDR3 nucleotide sequence: TGCGCCAGCAGCATTCCGGTGGGCGGGGGAAACAATGAGCAGTTCTTC. Complete variable domain (other parts from reference TRBV5-1 and TRBJ2-1): KAGVTQTPRYLIKTRGQQVTLSCSPISGHRSVSWYQQTPGQGLQFLFEYFSETQRNKGNFPGRFSGRQFSNSRSEMNVSTLELGDSALYLCASSIPVGGGNNEQFFGPGTRLTVL.

This chain links TRBV7-9 with TRBJ2-1; unclear D gene. The CDR3 has 15 residues. Germline lookup yields CDR1 SEHNR and CDR2 FQNEAQ (reference sequence). Trimming removed 8 bases at V and 8 bases at J, with 22 bases between. This chain's CDR3 is CASCQEPALCHEQFF. In nucleotides, the CDR3 is TGTGCCAGCTGCCAGGAACCGGCCCTATGCCATGAGCAGTTCTTC.